This TCR beta chain derives from a study of cytomegalovirus exposure and HLA in healthy donors. Study outcomes and limitations: Upon later analysis, HLA-associated TCR beta chains proved more clonally expanded than other, equally common chains.

This clone was seen a single time. Its antigen remains unknown. Both 60 Vbeta primers and 13 Jbeta primers went into the PCR. Clones were read by immunoSEQ multiplex PCR, and TCRdb kept only the in-frame ones, dropping some. Of approximately 220,000 clones in the sample, approximately 80% were seen once. Trimming left V 8 bases short and J 4 bases short, with 14 bases between. Per germline, CDR1 MNHNY and CDR2 SVGAGI (reference sequence). The CDR3 length is 14 residues. The sequence came from a young man in good health and CMV-seronegative. The sequenced material came from PBMCs. V usage is TRBV6-6 and J usage is TRBJ1-4; D might be TRBD1 (5 bases). The CDR3 DNA reads TGTGCCAGCCGACTAGAGGGGCTTAATGAAAAACTGTTTTTT. Amino acids: CASRLEGLNEKLFF.